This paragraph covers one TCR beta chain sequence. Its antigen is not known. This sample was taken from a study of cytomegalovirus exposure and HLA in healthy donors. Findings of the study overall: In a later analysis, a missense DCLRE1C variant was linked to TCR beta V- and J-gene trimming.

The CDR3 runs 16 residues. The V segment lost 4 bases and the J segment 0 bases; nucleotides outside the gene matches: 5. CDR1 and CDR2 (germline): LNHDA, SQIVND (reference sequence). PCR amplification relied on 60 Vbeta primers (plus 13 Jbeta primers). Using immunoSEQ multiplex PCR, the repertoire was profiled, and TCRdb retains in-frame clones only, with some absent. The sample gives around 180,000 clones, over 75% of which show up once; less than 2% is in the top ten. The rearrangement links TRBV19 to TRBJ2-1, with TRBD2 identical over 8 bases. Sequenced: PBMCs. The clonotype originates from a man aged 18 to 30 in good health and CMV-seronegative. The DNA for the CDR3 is TGTGCCAGTAGTAGTCCCGGGACTAGCTCCTACAATGAGCAGTTCTTC. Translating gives CASSSPGTSSYNEQFF.